This TCR beta chain was retrieved from a study of T cells in Graves' hyperthyroidism and ophthalmopathy. Trimming took 1 base from V and 9 from J, leaving 10 bases between them. Per the germline V gene, CDR1 is GTSNPN and CDR2 is SVGIG (reference sequence). The CDR3 has 11 residues. This clonotype has a count of ten or more. Amplified TCR beta CDR3 regions came from RNA transcripts. With the HTBI primer set, the TCR CDR3 went through a first round of RT-PCR. TCRdb called the multiplex PCR reads again in MiXCR, with one record for every CDR3 protein. The sample yields approximately 400,000 distinct CDR3 sequences, around 16% seen once.

The sequencing input was blood. The chain carries TRBV30 and TRBJ2-7; D may be TRBD1 (6 bases). The receptor comes from a young woman with Graves' hyperthyroidism. Here the CDR3 DNA reads TGTGCCTGGAGTGACAGGGTAGGGCAGTACTTC. Translated: CAWSDRVGQYF. Full variable domain (outside the CDR3, taken from reference TRBV30 and TRBJ2-7): SQTIHQWPATLVQPVGSPLSLECTVEGTSNPNLYWYRQAAGRGLQLLFYSVGIGQISSEVPQNLSASRPQDRQFILSSKKLLLSDSGFYLCAWSDRVGQYFGPGTRLTVT.